This entry is about one T cell receptor beta chain. The target antigen is unknown. V lost 5 bases and J 2 bases, leaving 13 bases between the germline ends. Germline V gene data show CDR1 as SSHAT and CDR2 as FNYEAQ (reference sequence). The CDR3 extends over 15 amino acids. The table came from immunoSEQ multiplex PCR; TCRdb's copy has only in-frame clones and leaves some out. The sample includes some 140,000 clones, 70% to 85% of them seen just once. These data come from a study of cytomegalovirus exposure and HLA in healthy donors. The study, taken as a whole, reports: According to a subsequent analysis, TCR clusters identified in the first cohort showed a tendency to co-occur across the 100 to 150 validation repertoires. Some TCR beta chains (roughly 160 of them) were listed as cytomegalovirus-associated.

The donors were in the roughly 130-subject validation cohort; that cohort was separate from the 666-subject first cohort. Sequenced sample: PBMCs. The source of this sequence is a man aged 30 to 39 in good health and CMV-seropositive. The V call is TRBV7-7, the J call TRBJ2-1, with D possibly being TRBD1 (6 bases). CDR3 amino acids: CASSAGAATYNEQFF. DNA of the CDR3: TGTGCCAGCAGCGCAGGGGCGGCCACCTACAATGAGCAGTTCTTC.